Detailed here is one T cell receptor (beta chain). Terminally differentiated effector memory CD45RA+ cells were excluded from the naive CD8 cells, which were CD45RO-negative and positively selected for CCR7. Libraries were prepared by immunoSEQ multiplex PCR; TCRdb keeps only in-frame clonotypes and omits some of them. The sample records around 2,000,000 clones, about 95% being singletons. These data originate in a study of shared clonotypes between healthy human individuals. Germline values: CDR1 SQVTM, CDR2 ANQGSEA. Trimming took 8 bases from V and 8 from J, leaving 14 bases between them. The CDR3 is made up of 11 amino acids.

The clonotype comes from a man aged 18 to 29 in good health. The gene calls are TRBV29-1 and TRBJ2-3, with D possibly being TRBD1 or TRBD2 (5 bases each). Sequencing was performed on naive CD8+ T cells sorted from blood. CDR3 amino acids: CSTLGDGTQYF. CDR3 DNA sequence: TGCAGCACCCTGGGGGACGGTACGCAGTATTTT.